This passage covers 10 T cell receptor beta chains from one sample sequenced in a study of blood T cell repertoires in COVID-19 (dated by TCRdb to the early 2020s). The library was prepared using the immunoSEQ multiplex PCR assay. Here the immuneACCESS table is served through TCRdb, limited to in-frame sequences with V and J called. Missing clones are a known gap in these copies; in checked studies unresolved V genes cover under half, and the rest lacks a known reason. The sample includes 310,000 or so clones, with approximately 90% observed a single time. The ten largest clones add up to around a tenth of the sample. Input material: PBMCs or T cells enriched from blood (not recorded which). The receptors originated from a woman aged 40 to 50 who had recovered from COVID-19.

This clone appeared a single time. The CDR3 DNA follows: TGTGCCAGTAGTATGTCCGGGAGGCCAGATACGCAGTATTTT. Translating gives CASSMSGRPDTQYF. The V call is TRBV19, the J call TRBJ2-3; 7 nucleotides agree with TRBD2. The CDR3 is made up of 14 amino acids. Germline CDR1 and CDR2: LNHDA and SQIVND (reference sequence). V shed 3 bases and J 4 bases; nucleotides not matched to a gene: 4.

This clone was seen only once. The CDR3 sequence: CASSENSGSNYGYTF. In nucleotides, the CDR3 is TGTGCCAGCAGTGAAAATTCAGGGTCTAACTATGGCTACACCTTC. V and J are TRBV6-4 and TRBJ1-2; a possible D gene is TRBD1 (5 bases). The CDR3 has 15 residues. V was shortened by 3 bases and J by 0 bases, with 11 bases between the two germline ends. Germline V gives CDR1 MRHNA, CDR2 SNTAGT.

This CDR3 is CASSGTGGWGYTEAFF. The CDR3 nucleotides are TGTGCCAGCAGTGGGACAGGGGGCTGGGGGTACACTGAAGCTTTCTTT. The genes are TRBV28 and TRBJ1-1; 12 bases line up with TRBD1. The V gene end was trimmed by 5 bases and the J gene end by 3 bases; junction bases not matched to a gene: 7. Germline CDR1 and CDR2: MDHEN and SYDVKM. The CDR3 totals 16 residues. Based on the CDR3 plus reference TRBV28 and TRBJ1-1, the full variable domain is DVKVTQSSRYLVKRTGEKVFLECVQDMDHENMFWYRQDPGLGLRLIYFSYDVKMKEKGDIPEGYSVSREKKERFSLILESASTNQTSMYLCASSGTGGWGYTEAFFGQGTRLTVV.

This chain links TRBV7-2 with TRBJ2-1; D is perhaps TRBD1 (7 bases). The CDR3 totals 13 residues. Germline values: CDR1 SGHTA, CDR2 FQGNSA. Trimming stripped 3 bases from V and 16 bases from J, with 19 bases between. CDR3 sequence: CASSLSGGTVFFF. The CDR3, as DNA: TGTGCCAGCAGCTTGTCGGGCGGGACAGTATTTTTCTTC.

J is TRBJ1-2 and V is TRBV7-9; D is undetermined. CDR1 SEHNR and CDR2 FQNEAQ come from the germline V gene (reference sequence). Deletions cut 6 bases from V and 9 bases from J, with 11 bases between. The CDR3 length is 11 residues. Here the CDR3 reads CASRPTPSYTF. As DNA, the CDR3 is TGTGCCAGCAGGCCGACTCCGAGCTACACCTTC.

The J gene is TRBJ2-7, the V gene TRBV27; 7 nucleotides align to TRBD1. The ends lost 5 bases at V and 3 bases at J; junction bases unmatched: 10. The CDR3 is 15 residues long. CDR1 is MNHEY and CDR2 is SMNVEV in the germline V gene (reference sequence). The CDR3 DNA reads TGTGCCAGCAGTCCATACCGGGACAGAGACTACGAGCAGTACTTC. Translated, it gives CASSPYRDRDYEQYF.

This chain joins TRBV7-2 and TRBJ2-7; 9 nucleotides agree with TRBD2. With 5 bases clipped from V and 2 bases from J, the junction kept 10 bases outside the gene matches. Germline CDR1 SGHTA, CDR2 FQGNSA. This CDR3 comprises 16 residues. This CDR3 reads CASSLTSSGNPYEQYF. The DNA of the CDR3 is TGTGCCAGCAGCCTCACATCTAGCGGGAACCCCTACGAGCAGTACTTC.

The chain uses TRBV7-2 and TRBJ1-2; tentatively, D is TRBD1 (5 bases). The germline V gene has CDR1 SGHTA and CDR2 FQGNSA. V shed 0 bases and J shed 6 bases, with 8 bases lying between them. CDR3 length equals 13 residues. Here the CDR3 reads CASSLAWGDGYTF. For the CDR3, the DNA is TGTGCCAGCAGCTTAGCATGGGGGGATGGCTACACCTTC.

The V and J genes are TRBV27 and TRBJ2-1; 13 positions agree with TRBD2. V was clipped by 6 bases and J by 4 bases; unmatched bases: 15. This CDR3 contains 19 residues. The germline V gene has CDR1 MNHEY and CDR2 SMNVEV (reference sequence). The DNA for the CDR3 is TGTGCCAGCAGCCCGGGACTAGCGGGGAGCCTTACCGCTTACAATGAGCAGTTCTTC. Its protein product is CASSPGLAGSLTAYNEQFF.

DNA of the CDR3: TGTGCCAGAACCCCTCCAGACAGGGACGATGAAGCTTTCTTT. It translates to CARTPPDRDDEAFF. The V call is TRBV25-1, the J call TRBJ1-1; 7 bases align to TRBD1. With 9 bases clipped from V and 7 bases from J, the junction kept 14 bases outside the gene matches. This CDR3 contains 14 residues. The germline gives CDR1 MGHDK, CDR2 SYGVNS.